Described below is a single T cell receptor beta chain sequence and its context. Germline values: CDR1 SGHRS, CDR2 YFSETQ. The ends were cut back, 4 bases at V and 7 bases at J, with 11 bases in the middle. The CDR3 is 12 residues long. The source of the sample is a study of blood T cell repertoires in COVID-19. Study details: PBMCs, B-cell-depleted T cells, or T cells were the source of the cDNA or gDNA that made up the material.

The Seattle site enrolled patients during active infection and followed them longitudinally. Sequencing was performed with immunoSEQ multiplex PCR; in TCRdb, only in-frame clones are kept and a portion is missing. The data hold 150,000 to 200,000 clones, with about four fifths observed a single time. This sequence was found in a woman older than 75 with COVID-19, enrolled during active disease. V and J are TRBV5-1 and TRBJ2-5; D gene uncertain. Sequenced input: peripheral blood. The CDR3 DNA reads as TGCGCCAGCAGCGCCGACTCGCGGACCCAGTACTTC. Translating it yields CASSADSRTQYF. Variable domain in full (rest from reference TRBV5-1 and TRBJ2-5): KAGVTQTPRYLIKTRGQQVTLSCSPISGHRSVSWYQQTPGQGLQFLFEYFSETQRNKGNFPGRFSGRQFSNSRSEMNVSTLELGDSALYLCASSADSRTQYFGPGTRLLVL.